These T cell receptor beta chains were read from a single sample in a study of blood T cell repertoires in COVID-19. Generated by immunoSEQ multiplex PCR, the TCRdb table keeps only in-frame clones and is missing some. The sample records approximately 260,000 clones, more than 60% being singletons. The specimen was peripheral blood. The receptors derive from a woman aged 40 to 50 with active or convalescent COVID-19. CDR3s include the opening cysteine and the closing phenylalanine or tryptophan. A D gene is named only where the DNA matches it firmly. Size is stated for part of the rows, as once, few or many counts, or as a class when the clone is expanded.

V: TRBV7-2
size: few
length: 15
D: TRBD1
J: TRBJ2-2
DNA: TGTGCCAGCAGACCGGGACAGGGCTACACCGGGGAGCTGTTTTTT
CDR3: CASRPGQGYTGELFF

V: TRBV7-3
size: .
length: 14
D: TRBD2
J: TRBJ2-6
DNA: TGTGCCACCAGAAGCGGGGCTGGGGCCAACGTCCTGACTTTC
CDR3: CATRSGAGANVLTF

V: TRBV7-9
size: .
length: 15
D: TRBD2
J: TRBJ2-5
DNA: TGTGCCAGCAGCGCGTTACTAGCGGGGGAAGAGACCCAGTACTTC
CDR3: CASSALLAGEETQYF

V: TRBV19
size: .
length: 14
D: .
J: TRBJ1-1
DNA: TGTGCCAGCGCGGTAGCTGGCGGGGTCACTGAAGCTTTCTTT
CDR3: CASAVAGGVTEAFF

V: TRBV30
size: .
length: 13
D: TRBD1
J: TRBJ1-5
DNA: TGTGCCTGTACTCGGGACAGCGGTCAGCCCCAGCATTTT
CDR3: CACTRDSGQPQHF

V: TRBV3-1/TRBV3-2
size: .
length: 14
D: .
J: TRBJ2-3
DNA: TGTGCCAGCAGCCTCGGACTCGACACAGATACGCAGTATTTT
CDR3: CASSLGLDTDTQYF

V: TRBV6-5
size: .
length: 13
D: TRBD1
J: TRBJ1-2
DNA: TGTGCCAACCGAAGGAAGGGGGCGGATGGCTACACCTTC
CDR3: CANRRKGADGYTF

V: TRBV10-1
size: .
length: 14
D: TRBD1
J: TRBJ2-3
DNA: TGCGCCAGCAGTAGACAGGGAGGCACAGATACGCAGTATTTT
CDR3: CASSRQGGTDTQYF

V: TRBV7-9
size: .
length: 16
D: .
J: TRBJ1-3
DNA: TGTGCCAGCAGTCGAGGAGGGACCGTCTCTGGAAACACCATATATTTT
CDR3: CASSRGGTVSGNTIYF

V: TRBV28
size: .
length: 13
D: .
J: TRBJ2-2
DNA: TGTGCCTCCATCGGGGGACCCACCGGGGAGCTGTTTTTT
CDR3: CASIGGPTGELFF

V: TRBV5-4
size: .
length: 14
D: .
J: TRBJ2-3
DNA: TGTGCCAGCAGCTTGGTCGGTCAACGATATACGCAGTATTTT
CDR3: CASSLVGQRYTQYF

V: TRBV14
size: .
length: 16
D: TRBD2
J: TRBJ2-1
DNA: TGTGCCAGCAGCCAAATCCTAGCGGGGGGGTCCAATGAGCAGTTCTTC
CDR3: CASSQILAGGSNEQFF

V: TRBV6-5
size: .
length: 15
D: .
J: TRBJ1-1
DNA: TGTGCCAGCAGTCGCGGGGGGGGTGGTGTCACTGAAGCTTTCTTT
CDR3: CASSRGGGGVTEAFF

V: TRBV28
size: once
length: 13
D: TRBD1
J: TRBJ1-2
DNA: TGTGCCAGCAATGACAGGGGAGGGGGGGGCTACACCTTC
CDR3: CASNDRGGGGYTF

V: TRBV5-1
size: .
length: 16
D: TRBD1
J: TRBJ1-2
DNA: TGCGCCAGCAGCTTAGGGACAGGGAAGGGAAACTATGGCTACACCTTC
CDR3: CASSLGTGKGNYGYTF

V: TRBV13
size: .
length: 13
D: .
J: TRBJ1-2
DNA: TGTGCCAGCAGTAGGAGGGGTGTCTATGGCTACACCTTC
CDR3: CASSRRGVYGYTF

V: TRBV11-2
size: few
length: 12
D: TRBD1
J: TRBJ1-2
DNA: TGTGCCAGCAGCCCGACAGGGGGTGGCTACACCTTC
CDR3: CASSPTGGGYTF

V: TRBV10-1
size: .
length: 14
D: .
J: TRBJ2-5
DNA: TGCGCCAGCAGTGAGTCGGGGGCCCAAGAGACCCAGTACTTC
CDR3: CASSESGAQETQYF

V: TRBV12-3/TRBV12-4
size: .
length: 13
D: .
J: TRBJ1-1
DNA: TGTGCCAGCAGTCCGACAGACTACACTGAAGCTTTCTTT
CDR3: CASSPTDYTEAFF

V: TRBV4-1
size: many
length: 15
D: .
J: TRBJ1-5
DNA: TGCGCCAGCAGCCTCAGGCTGTCGGACAATCAGCCCCAGCATTTT
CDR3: CASSLRLSDNQPQHF

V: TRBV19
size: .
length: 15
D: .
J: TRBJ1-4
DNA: TGTGCCAGTAGTACAAACAGTCAGGGGAATGAAAAACTGTTTTTT
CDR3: CASSTNSQGNEKLFF

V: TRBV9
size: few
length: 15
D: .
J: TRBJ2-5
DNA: TGTGCCAGCAGCGTCCGGGGGTCGGGGCAAGAGACCCAGTACTTC
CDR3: CASSVRGSGQETQYF

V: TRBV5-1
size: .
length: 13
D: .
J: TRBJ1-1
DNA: TGCGCCACCACTGACACTCTAAACACTGAAGCTTTCTTT
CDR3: CATTDTLNTEAFF

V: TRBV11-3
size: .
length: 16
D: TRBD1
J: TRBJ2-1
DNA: TGTGCCAGCAGCGCCCAGGGGGACAGCCTCTACAATGAGCAGTTCTTC
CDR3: CASSAQGDSLYNEQFF

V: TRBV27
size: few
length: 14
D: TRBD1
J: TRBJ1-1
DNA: TGTGCCAGCAGGGGGACAGGGGGATCCACTGAAGCTTTCTTT
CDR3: CASRGTGGSTEAFF

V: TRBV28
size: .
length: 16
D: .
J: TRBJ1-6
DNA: TGTGCCAGCAGTTCCCTCGAGGGCCTCCACCGTTCACCCCTCCACTTT
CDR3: CASSSLEGLHRSPLHF

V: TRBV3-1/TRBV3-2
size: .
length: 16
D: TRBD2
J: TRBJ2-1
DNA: TGTGCCAGCACCGAGAGCGGGGGGCTTATTTACAATGAGCAGTTCTTC
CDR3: CASTESGGLIYNEQFF

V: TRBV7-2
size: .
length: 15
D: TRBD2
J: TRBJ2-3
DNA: TGTGCCAGCAGCATCCAGCGGGGGGGCCCAGATACGCAGTATTTT
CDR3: CASSIQRGGPDTQYF

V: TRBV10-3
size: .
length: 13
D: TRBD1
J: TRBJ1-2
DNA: TGTGCCATCAGCGAACAGGGGGCCTATGGCTACACCTTC
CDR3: CAISEQGAYGYTF

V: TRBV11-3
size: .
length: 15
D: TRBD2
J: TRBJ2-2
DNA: TGTGCCAGCAGCGCAGGACTAGGGAACACCGGGGAGCTGTTTTTT
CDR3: CASSAGLGNTGELFF

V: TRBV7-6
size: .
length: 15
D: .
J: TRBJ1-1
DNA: TGTGCCAGCAGCTTAGTTCCCCAGGGAAACACTGAAGCTTTCTTT
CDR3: CASSLVPQGNTEAFF

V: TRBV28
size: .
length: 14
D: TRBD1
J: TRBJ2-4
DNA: TGTGCCAGCAGTCCGACAGGGGGCGTGGACATTCAGTACTTC
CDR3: CASSPTGGVDIQYF

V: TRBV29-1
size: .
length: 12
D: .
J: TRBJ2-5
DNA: TGCAGCGTGGCCGAGGAAGTCGAGACCCAGTACTTC
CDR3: CSVAEEVETQYF

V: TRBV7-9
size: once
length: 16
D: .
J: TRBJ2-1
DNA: TGTGCCAGCAGCTCAAACTTGAAAGGGGGTTCCAATGAGCAGTTCTTC
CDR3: CASSSNLKGGSNEQFF

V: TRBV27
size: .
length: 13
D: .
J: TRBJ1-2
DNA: TGTGCCAGCAGTCGGGGGGTTGTGGGCGGCTACACCTTC
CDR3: CASSRGVVGGYTF

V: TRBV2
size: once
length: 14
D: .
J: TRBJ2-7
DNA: TGTGCCAGCACCCCGCCAGACAGCTCCTACGAGCAGTACTTC
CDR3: CASTPPDSSYEQYF